Detailed here is one TCR beta chain. Its antigen remains undetermined. Within one base of it there is no much larger clone, and no base qualities were kept. The data belong to a study of blood T cells in healthy people across ages (dated by TCRdb to the mid-2010s). In the study overall: In model experiments, roughly one uniquely barcoded TCR beta cDNA molecule per two T cells was captured by template switching. Donors were grouped into four age groups: young (average approximately 15 years), middle-aged (39), aged (about 60) and long-lived (approximately 81). Using the same blood draw, the study looked at two additional independent replicas of 1 million unique cDNA reads for two donors, one aged 18 to 30 and the other aged 80 or older. To avoid experimental bias, donors of different ages were randomly spread across the sequencing lanes. Using deep sequencing normalized with unique cDNA molecular identifiers, the study measured how TCR beta repertoire diversity changes with age.

Overall results and qualifications from the work: A strong correlation was found between observed TCR beta diversity and the percentage of naive T cells measured by flow cytometry. Estimates of total diversity based on one million sequenced T cells were considered lower bounds and underestimates. The long-lived group showed more naive CD4+ T cells, fewer expanded clones and increased TCR diversity than the aged group, suggesting age selection. Bulk unsorted PBMC profiling prevented conclusive comparison of naive and antigen-experienced compartments. The CMV infection status of donors was not known, potentially confounding age-related changes in expanded clonotypes. Observed TCR beta diversity per million T cells fell roughly linearly with age, and a significant reduction was already apparent by age around 40.

Systemically healthy Caucasian individuals from Russia, around 39 in total and aged 6 to 90 years, were included as donors. Around 10 milliliters of peripheral blood were drawn from each donor into EDTA-treated Vacutainer tubes. Ficoll-Paque density-gradient centrifugation was used to isolate PBMCs, with at least 6.5 million obtained per sample. Total RNA was extracted from PBMCs with Trizol reagent, with at least 6 micrograms obtained per sample. For every donor, an aliquot of PBMCs went through flow cytometry to measure the percentages of naive CD45RAhigh/CD27high T cells. CDR1 and CDR2 are read off the germline V gene as MGHDK and SYGVNS. V is reduced by 3 bases and J by 3 bases, leaving a spacing of 14 bases between them. The CDR3 runs 15 residues from the cysteine to the phenylalanine. The entry retains the CDR3 DNA only, 45 bases that are in frame from base 1. Library preparation was by 5' RACE. The sample was run on an Illumina HiSeq 2500. A second PCR of about 6 to 12 cycles was performed with a sample-barcoded 5' primer and a J-beta primer mix. A template-switch 5' adaptor carrying 12 random nucleotides introduced a unique molecular identifier onto each TCR beta cDNA molecule. Each sample yielded at least 2.5 million CDR3-containing paired-end reads. The Mint cDNA synthesis kit, primed by a TRBC-specific oligonucleotide, was used to synthesize first-strand cDNA from all RNA. After uracil-DNA glycosylase treatment, a first 18-cycle PCR used universal primers M1SS and BC2_uni_R on all cDNA. Per the original workflow: For normalization, 1 million high-quality reads were randomly selected from each sample, with every read carrying a distinct molecular identifier. Reads sharing molecular identifiers were discarded rather than binned into consensus sequences. CDR3 identification, clonotype clustering and error correction used MiTCR with a Q25 quality threshold and the strictest error-elimination algorithm. A nonparametric unseen species model with Euler transformation was used to estimate lower-bound total TCR beta diversity. TCRdb applied fastp at Q25 and MiXCR to the public reads, then kept only in-frame beta chains. Rows are combined by CDR3 protein, so each entry shows the most common genes and DNA. The V and J calls reflect TCRdb's pipeline rather than the authors' work. The sample yields about 290,000 distinct CDR3 sequences; roughly 29% were counted once. The ten largest clones add up to approximately 30% of the sample.

The sample consisted of blood. The sequence was collected from a woman aged 70-85 years in good health. The rearranged chain carries TRBV25-1 and TRBJ2-5, and perhaps TRBD2 as D gene, on 6 matching bases. The nucleotide sequence is TGTGCCAGCAGTGATCCCAGCGGGCCCGAAGAGACCCAGTACTTC. Translation gives CASSDPSGPEETQYF.